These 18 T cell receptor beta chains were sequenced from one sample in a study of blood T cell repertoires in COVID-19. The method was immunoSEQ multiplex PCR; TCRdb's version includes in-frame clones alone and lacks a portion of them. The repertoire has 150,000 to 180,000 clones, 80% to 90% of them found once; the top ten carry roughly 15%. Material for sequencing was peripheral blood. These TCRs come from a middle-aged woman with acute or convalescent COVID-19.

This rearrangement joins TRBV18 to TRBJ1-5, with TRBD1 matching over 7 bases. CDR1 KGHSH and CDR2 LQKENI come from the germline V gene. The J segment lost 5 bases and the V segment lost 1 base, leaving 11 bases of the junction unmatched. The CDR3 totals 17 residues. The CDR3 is CASSPRFPGQIYQPQHF. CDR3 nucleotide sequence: TGTGCCAGCTCACCACGATTCCCGGGACAGATTTATCAGCCCCAGCATTTT.

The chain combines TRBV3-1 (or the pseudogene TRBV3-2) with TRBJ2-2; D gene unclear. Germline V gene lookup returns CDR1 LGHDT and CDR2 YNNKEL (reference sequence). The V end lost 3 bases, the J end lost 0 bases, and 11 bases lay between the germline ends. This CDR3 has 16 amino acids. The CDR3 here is CASSHLLPANTGELFF. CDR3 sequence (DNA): TGTGCCAGCAGCCACCTTCTCCCCGCGAACACCGGGGAGCTGTTTTTT.

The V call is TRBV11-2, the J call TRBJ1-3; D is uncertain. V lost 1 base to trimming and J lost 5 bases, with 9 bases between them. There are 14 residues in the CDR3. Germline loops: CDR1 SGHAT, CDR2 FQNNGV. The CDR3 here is CASSLADSRNTIYF. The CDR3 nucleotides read TGTGCCAGCAGCTTAGCCGACTCCCGAAACACCATATATTTT.

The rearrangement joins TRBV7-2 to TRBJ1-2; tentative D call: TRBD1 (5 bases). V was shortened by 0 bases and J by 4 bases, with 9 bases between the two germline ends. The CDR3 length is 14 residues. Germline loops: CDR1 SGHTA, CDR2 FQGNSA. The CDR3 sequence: CASSLAWQGYGYTF. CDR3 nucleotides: TGTGCCAGCAGCTTAGCATGGCAGGGCTATGGCTACACCTTC. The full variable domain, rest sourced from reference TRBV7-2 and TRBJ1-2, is GAGVSQSPSNKVTEKGKDVELRCDPISGHTALYWYRQSLGQGLEFLIYFQGNSAPDKSGLPSDRFSAERTGGSVSTLTIQRTQQEDSAVYLCASSLAWQGYGYTFGSGTRLTVV.

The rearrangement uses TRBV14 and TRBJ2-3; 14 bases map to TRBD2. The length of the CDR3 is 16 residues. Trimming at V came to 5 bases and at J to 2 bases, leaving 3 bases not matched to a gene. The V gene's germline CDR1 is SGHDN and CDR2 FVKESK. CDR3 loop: CASSEGLAGDTDTQYF. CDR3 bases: TGTGCCAGCAGCGAGGGACTAGCGGGGGACACAGATACGCAGTATTTT.

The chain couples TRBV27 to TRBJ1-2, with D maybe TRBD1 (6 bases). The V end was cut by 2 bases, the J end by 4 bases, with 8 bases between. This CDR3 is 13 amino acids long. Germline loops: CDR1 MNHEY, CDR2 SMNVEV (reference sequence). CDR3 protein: CASSLRGGYGYTF. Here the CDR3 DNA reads TGTGCCAGCAGTTTAAGGGGGGGCTATGGCTACACCTTC.

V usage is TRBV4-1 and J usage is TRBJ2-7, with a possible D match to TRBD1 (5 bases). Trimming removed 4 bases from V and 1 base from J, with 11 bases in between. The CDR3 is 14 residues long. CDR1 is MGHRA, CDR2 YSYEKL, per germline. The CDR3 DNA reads TGCGCCAGCAGCCCCCCGGCAGGGTCCTACGAGCAGTACTTC. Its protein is CASSPPAGSYEQYF.

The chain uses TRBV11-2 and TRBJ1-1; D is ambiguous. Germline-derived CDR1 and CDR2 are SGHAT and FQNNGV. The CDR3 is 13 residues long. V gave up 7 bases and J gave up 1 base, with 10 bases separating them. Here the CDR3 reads CASTAYRNTEAFF. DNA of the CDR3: TGTGCCAGCACCGCATACAGGAACACTGAAGCTTTCTTT. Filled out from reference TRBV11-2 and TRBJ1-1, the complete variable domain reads EAGVAQSPRYKIIEKRQSVAFWCNPISGHATLYWYQQILGQGPKLLIQFQNNGVVDDSQLPKDRFSAERLKGVDSTLKIQPAKLEDSAVYLCASTAYRNTEAFFGQGTRLTVV.

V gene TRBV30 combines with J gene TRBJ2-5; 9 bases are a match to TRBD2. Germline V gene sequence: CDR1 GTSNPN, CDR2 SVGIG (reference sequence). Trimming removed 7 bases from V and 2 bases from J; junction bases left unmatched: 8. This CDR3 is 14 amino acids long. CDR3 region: CAFNRLAEQETQYF. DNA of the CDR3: TGTGCCTTCAACCGACTAGCGGAGCAAGAGACCCAGTACTTC.

Here the CDR3 DNA reads TGTGCCAGCAGCTCACAGGGGGCGCTTCGAACAGATACGCAGTATTTT. The encoded protein is CASSSQGALRTDTQYF. This chain connects TRBV9 to TRBJ2-3; 9 nucleotides match TRBD1. The ends lost 4 bases at V and 3 bases at J; junction bases unmatched: 9. The CDR3 is 16 amino acids. From germline, CDR1 is SGDLS and CDR2 YYNGEE.

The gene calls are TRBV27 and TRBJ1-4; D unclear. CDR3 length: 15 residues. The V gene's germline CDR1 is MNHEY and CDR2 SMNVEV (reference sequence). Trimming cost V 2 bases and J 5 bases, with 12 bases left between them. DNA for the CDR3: TGTGCCAGCAGTTTACAGGCAACTTTGAATGAAAAACTGTTTTTT. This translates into CASSLQATLNEKLFF.

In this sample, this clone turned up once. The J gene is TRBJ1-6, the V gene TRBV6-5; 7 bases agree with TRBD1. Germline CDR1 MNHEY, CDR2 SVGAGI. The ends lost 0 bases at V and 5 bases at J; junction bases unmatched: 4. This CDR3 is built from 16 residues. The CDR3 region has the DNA TGTGCCAGCAGTTACTCGACAGGGTCAAATAATTCACCCCTCCACTTT. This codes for CASSYSTGSNNSPLHF.

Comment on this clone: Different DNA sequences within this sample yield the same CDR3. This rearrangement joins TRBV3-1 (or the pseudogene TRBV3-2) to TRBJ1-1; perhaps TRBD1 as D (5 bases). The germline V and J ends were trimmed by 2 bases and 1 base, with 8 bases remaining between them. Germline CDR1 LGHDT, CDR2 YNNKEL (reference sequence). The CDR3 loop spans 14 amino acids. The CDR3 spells CASSQLQGNTEAFF. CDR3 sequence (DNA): TGTGCCAGCAGCCAACTCCAGGGGAACACTGAAGCTTTCTTT.

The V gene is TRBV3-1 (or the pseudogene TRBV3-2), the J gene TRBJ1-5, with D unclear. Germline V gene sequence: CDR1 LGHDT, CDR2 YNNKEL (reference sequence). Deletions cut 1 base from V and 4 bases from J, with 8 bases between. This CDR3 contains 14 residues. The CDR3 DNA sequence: TGTGCCAGCAGCCAAGGGCAGTTTAATCAGCCCCAGCATTTT. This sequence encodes CASSQGQFNQPQHF.

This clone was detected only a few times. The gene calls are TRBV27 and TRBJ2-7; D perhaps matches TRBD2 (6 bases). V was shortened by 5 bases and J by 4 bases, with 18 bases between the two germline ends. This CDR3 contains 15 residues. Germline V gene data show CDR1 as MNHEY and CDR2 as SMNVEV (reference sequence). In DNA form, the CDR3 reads TGTGCCAGCAGTCCCCGGGACTGGGGGGAGTACGAGCAGTACTTC. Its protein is CASSPRDWGEYEQYF.

CDR3 amino acids: CASRQDLNTEAFF. In DNA, the CDR3 is TGTGCCAGCAGACAGGATTTGAACACTGAAGCTTTCTTT. J is TRBJ1-1 and V is TRBV2; maybe TRBD1 (5 bases). The CDR3 sequence is 13 residues long. V lost 6 bases and J lost 0, with 8 bases in between. Germline V CDR1 and CDR2: SNHLY, FYNNEI. Complete variable domain (other parts from reference TRBV2 and TRBJ1-1): EPEVTQTPSHQVTQMGQEVILRCVPISNHLYFYWYRQILGQKVEFLVSFYNNEISEKSEIFDDQFSVERPDGSNFTLKIRSTKLEDSAMYFCASRQDLNTEAFFGQGTRLTVV.

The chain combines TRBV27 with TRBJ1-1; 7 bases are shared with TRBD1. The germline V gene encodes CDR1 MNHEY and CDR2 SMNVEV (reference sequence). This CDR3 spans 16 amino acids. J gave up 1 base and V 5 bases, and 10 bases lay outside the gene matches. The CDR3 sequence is CASSVTGTAKNTEAFF. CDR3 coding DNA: TGTGCCAGCAGTGTAACCGGGACAGCCAAGAACACTGAAGCTTTCTTT.

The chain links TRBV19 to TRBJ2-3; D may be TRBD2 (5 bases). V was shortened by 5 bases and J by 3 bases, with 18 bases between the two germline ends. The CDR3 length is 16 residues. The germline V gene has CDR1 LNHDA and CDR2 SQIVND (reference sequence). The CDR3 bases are TGTGCCAGTAGTTCCCGACTACTGAGGGTAACAGATACGCAGTATTTT. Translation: CASSSRLLRVTDTQYF.